Listed below are T cell receptor beta chains from one sample, sequenced in a study of control samples from healthy donors and cancer patients. Assay: immunoSEQ multiplex PCR; the TCRdb copy retains only in-frame clones and omits some. The table records roughly 170,000 clones, over 85% of them present only once. The specimen was blood. Receptor source: a young man in good health. CDR3s include the opening cysteine and the closing phenylalanine or tryptophan. The D gene is left open where the match is weak. Only some rows state a clone size, as once, few, many or a class for expanded clones.

D gene,V gene,J gene,CDR3 length,clone size,CDR3 DNA,CDR3 protein
-,TRBV5-1,TRBJ1-1,17,-,TGCGCCAGCAGCTTACGTAAGGGACGTCTCCCTGGCACTGAAGCTTTCTTT,CASSLRKGRLPGTEAFF
-,TRBV27,TRBJ1-6,15,-,TGTGCCAGCAGTTCGACCCCCGAGGGAATTTCACCCCTCCACTTT,CASSSTPEGISPLHF
-,TRBV28,TRBJ2-3,13,-,TGTGCCACATCCCGCAATCCCACAGATACGCAGTATTTT,CATSRNPTDTQYF
TRBD1,TRBV7-8,TRBJ2-2,17,-,TGTGCCAGCAGCCCTATTTGGACAGGGAAAATCGCCGGGGAGCTGTTTTTT,CASSPIWTGKIAGELFF
-,TRBV7-3,TRBJ1-1,17,-,TGTGCCAGCAGCTTTACACCTATGACCCTACTGAACACTGAAGCTTTCTTT,CASSFTPMTLLNTEAFF
-,TRBV28,TRBJ2-7,14,-,TGTGCCAGCAGTCCTCCAGGGCAGTTCTACGAGCAGTACTTC,CASSPPGQFYEQYF
-,TRBV24-1,TRBJ1-1,13,-,TGTGCCACCAGTGGAGGGTCGAACACTGAAGCTTTCTTT,CATSGGSNTEAFF
TRBD2,TRBV6-2/TRBV6-3,TRBJ2-3,14,-,TGTGCCAGCAGCCGGGGGGGCGGGGCAGATACGCAGTATTTT,CASSRGGGADTQYF
-,TRBV7-2,TRBJ1-3,15,-,TGTGCCAGCAGCGCAGCATCCCATAGTTATAGCACCATATATTTT,CASSAASHSYSTIYF
-,TRBV7-2,TRBJ1-5,14,-,TGTGCCAGCAGCTTAGCTGGGGGGCAACAGCCCCAGCATTTT,CASSLAGGQQPQHF
TRBD2,TRBV24-1,TRBJ2-1,18,once,TGTGCCACCAGTGATCGACGGACTAGCGGGGGCCTTATCAATGAGCAGTTCTTC,CATSDRRTSGGLINEQFF
-,TRBV19,TRBJ1-2,11,-,TGTGCCTCCAGGGCAAACTATGGCTACACCTTC,CASRANYGYTF
-,TRBV15,TRBJ2-7,11,-,TGTGCCACCAGCTTCGGGTACGAGCAGTACTTC,CATSFGYEQYF
TRBD1,TRBV5-8,TRBJ2-7,16,-,TGTGCCAGCAGCTCGCGAAAGGGACAGGGGACCTACGAGCAGTACTTC,CASSSRKGQGTYEQYF
TRBD2,TRBV6-4,TRBJ2-2,14,-,TGTGCCAGCGGGCGACTAGCGGACACCGGGGAGCTGTTTTTT,CASGRLADTGELFF
-,TRBV28,TRBJ1-2,11,-,TGTGCCAGCAGCCAGGCAGGCGGCTACACCTTC,CASSQAGGYTF
-,TRBV14,TRBJ1-2,14,-,TGTGCCAGCAGCCAAGTAGTAACAGCTGATGGCTACACCTTC,CASSQVVTADGYTF
TRBD1,TRBV18,TRBJ2-7,16,-,TGTGCCAGCTCACCAATCAATGGACAGGGTACCTACGAGCAGTACTTC,CASSPINGQGTYEQYF
TRBD2,TRBV11-2,TRBJ2-5,18,-,TGTGCCAGCAGCGCCCGAGGTAGCGGGAGAATAGACCAAGAGACCCAGTACTTC,CASSARGSGRIDQETQYF
TRBD1,TRBV2,TRBJ2-7,15,few,TGTGCCAGCAGGCTCAATCGGGACAGCTCCTACGAGCAGTACTTC,CASRLNRDSSYEQYF
-,TRBV7-8,TRBJ2-2,16,-,TGTGCCAGCAGCTTAGCGCCGGGGCCGAGCACCGGGGAGCTGTTTTTT,CASSLAPGPSTGELFF
TRBD1,TRBV2,TRBJ1-1,13,-,TGTGCCAGCCGGGACAGCATGAACACTGAAGCTTTCTTT,CASRDSMNTEAFF
-,TRBV12-3/TRBV12-4,TRBJ1-3,12,-,TGTGCCAGCAGTCGAGGAAGAAACACCATATATTTT,CASSRGRNTIYF
TRBD2,TRBV7-8,TRBJ2-7,18,once,TGTGCCAGCAGCTTAAAACTAGCGGGGGGCCATCATTCCTACGAGCAGTACTTC,CASSLKLAGGHHSYEQYF
-,TRBV6-2/TRBV6-3,TRBJ1-4,18,-,TGTGCCAGCAGTTACGGGGAATGGGAGCCTGCAACTAATGAAAAACTGTTTTTT,CASSYGEWEPATNEKLFF
TRBD1,TRBV12-3/TRBV12-4,TRBJ2-3,13,-,TGTGCCAGCAGTCCCGGGACAGGAGATACGCAGTATTTT,CASSPGTGDTQYF
TRBD1,TRBV6-5,TRBJ2-2,15,-,TGTGCCAGCAGGATACAGGGGGCTCTCACCGGGGAGCTGTTTTTT,CASRIQGALTGELFF
-,TRBV6-6,TRBJ2-7,15,few,TGTGCCAGCAGTTACTCGGGCGCTGCCTCCTACGAGCAGTACTTC,CASSYSGAASYEQYF
-,TRBV12-5,TRBJ1-1,12,-,TGTGCTAGTGGTCCTAGTCTTACTGAAGCTTTCTTT,CASGPSLTEAFF
-,TRBV19,TRBJ1-5,15,-,TGTGCCAGTAGTATCATCCGTCAGGGCGGCCAGCCCCAGCATTTT,CASSIIRQGGQPQHF
-,TRBV12-3/TRBV12-4,TRBJ2-7,12,-,TGTGCCAGCAGTTCGCTATCCTACGAGCAGTACTTC,CASSSLSYEQYF
-,TRBV27,TRBJ2-7,15,-,TGTGCCAGCAGTTTCGTAAGAGTTACTACCTACGAGCAGTACTTC,CASSFVRVTTYEQYF
-,TRBV4-1,TRBJ2-7,13,-,TGCGCCAGCAGCCAAAGCGGTAACTACGAGCAGTACTTC,CASSQSGNYEQYF
TRBD1,TRBV27,TRBJ2-1,15,once,TGTGCCAGCAGTGGGTCTACAGGGGCCTACAATGAGCAGTTCTTC,CASSGSTGAYNEQFF
-,TRBV4-2,TRBJ2-2,17,few,TGTGCCAGCAGCCAAGATCAGGACCGGCCGCACACCGGGGAGCTGTTTTTT,CASSQDQDRPHTGELFF